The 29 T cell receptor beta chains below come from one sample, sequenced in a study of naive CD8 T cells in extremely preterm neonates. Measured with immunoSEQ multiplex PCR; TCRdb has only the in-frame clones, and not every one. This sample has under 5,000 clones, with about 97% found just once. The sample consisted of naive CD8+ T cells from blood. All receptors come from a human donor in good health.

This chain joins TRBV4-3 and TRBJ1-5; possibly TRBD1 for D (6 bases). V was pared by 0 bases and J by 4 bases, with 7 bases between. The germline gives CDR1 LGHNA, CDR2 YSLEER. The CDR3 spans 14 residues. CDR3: CASSQDRGNQPQHF. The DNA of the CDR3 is TGCGCCAGCAGCCAAGACAGGGGAAATCAGCCCCAGCATTTT.

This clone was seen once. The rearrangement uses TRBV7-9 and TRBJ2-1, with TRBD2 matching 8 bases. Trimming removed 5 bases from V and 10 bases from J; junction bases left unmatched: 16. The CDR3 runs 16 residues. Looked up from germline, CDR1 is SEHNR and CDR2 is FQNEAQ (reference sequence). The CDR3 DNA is TGTGCCAGCAGCCCTCACTCGGGACTAGGGTTTGAGGAGCAGTTCTTC. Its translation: CASSPHSGLGFEEQFF.

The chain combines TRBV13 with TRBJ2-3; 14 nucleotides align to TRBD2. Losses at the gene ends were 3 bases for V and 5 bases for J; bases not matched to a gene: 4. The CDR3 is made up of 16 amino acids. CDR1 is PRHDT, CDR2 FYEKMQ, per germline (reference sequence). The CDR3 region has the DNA TGTGCCAGCAGCTTGACTAGCGGGGGGGCCCAAGATACGCAGTATTTT. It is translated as CASSLTSGGAQDTQYF. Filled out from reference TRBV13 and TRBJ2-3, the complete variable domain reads AAGVIQSPRHLIKEKRETATLKCYPIPRHDTVYWYQQGPGQDPQFLISFYEKMQSDKGSIPDRFSAQQFSDYHSELNMSSLELGDSALYFCASSLTSGGAQDTQYFGPGTRLTVL.

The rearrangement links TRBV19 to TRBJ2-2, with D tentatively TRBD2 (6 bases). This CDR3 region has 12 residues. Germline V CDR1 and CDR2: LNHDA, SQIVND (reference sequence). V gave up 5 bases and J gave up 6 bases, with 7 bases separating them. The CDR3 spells CASSGDSGELFF. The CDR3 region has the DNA TGTGCCAGTAGTGGGGACTCCGGGGAGCTGTTTTTT.

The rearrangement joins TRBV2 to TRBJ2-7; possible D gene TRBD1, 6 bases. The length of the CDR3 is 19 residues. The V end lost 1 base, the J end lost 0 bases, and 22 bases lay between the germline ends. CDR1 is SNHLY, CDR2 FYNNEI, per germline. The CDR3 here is CASSEESITDRRSSYEQYV. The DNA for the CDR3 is TGTGCCAGCAGTGAAGAAAGTATTACCGACAGGAGGAGCTCCTACGAGCAGTACGTC.

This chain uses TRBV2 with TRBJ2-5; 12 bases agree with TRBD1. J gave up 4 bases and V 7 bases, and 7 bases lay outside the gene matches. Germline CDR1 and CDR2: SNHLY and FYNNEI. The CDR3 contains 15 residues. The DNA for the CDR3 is TGTGCCAGCAATGTGGGACAGGGGGCAGGAGAGACCCAGTACTTC. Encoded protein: CASNVGQGAGETQYF.

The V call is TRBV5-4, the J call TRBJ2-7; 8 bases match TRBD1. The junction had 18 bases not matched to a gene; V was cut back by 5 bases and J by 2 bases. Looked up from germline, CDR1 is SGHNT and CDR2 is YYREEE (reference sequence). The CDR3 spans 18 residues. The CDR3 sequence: CASSNYPPGQVLPYEQYV. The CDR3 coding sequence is TGTGCCAGCAGTAACTATCCACCGGGACAGGTTTTACCCTACGAGCAGTACGTC.

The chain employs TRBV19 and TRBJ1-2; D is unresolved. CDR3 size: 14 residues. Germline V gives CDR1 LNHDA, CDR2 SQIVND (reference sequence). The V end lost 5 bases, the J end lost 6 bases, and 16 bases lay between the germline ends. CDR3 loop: CASSFKSGRDGYTF. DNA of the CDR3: TGTGCCAGTAGTTTCAAAAGCGGTAGGGATGGCTACACCTTC.

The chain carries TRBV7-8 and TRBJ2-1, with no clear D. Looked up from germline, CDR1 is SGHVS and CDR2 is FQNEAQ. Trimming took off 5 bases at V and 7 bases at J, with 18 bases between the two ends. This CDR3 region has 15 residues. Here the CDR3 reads CASSPPTAGPNEQFF. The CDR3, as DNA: TGTGCCAGCAGCCCGCCGACGGCAGGCCCGAATGAGCAGTTCTTC.

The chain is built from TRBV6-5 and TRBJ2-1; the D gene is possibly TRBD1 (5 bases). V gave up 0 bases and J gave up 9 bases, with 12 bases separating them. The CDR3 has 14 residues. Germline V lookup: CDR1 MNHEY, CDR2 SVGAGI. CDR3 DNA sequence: TGTGCCAGCAGTTACTCATCAGGGAAGGGTGAGCAGTTCTTC. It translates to CASSYSSGKGEQFF.

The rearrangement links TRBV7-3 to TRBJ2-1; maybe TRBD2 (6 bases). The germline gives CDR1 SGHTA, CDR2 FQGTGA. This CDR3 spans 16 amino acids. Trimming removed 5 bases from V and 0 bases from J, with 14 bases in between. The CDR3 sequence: CASSVLAEGSYNEQFF. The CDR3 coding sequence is TGTGCCAGCAGCGTACTAGCCGAGGGCTCCTACAATGAGCAGTTCTTC.

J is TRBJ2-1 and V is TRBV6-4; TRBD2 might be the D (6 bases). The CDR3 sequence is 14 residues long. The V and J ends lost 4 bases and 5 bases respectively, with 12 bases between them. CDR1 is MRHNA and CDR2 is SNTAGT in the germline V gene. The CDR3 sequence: CASSAGGENNEQFF. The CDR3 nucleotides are TGTGCCAGCAGTGCCGGGGGAGAAAACAATGAGCAGTTCTTC.

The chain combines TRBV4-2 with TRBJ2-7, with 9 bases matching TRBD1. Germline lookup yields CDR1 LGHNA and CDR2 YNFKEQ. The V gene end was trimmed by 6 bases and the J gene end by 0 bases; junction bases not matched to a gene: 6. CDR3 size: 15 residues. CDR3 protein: CASRLGTGSSYEQYF. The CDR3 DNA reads TGTGCCAGCAGACTGGGGACAGGGAGCTCCTACGAGCAGTACTTC.

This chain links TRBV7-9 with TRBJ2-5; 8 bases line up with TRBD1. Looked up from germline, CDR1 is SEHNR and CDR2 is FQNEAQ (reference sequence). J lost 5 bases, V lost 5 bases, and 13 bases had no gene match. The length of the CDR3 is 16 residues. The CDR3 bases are TGTGCCAGCAGCCCCCCCGCCAGGGGGCGCAGGGAGACCCAGTACTTC. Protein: CASSPPARGRRETQYF.

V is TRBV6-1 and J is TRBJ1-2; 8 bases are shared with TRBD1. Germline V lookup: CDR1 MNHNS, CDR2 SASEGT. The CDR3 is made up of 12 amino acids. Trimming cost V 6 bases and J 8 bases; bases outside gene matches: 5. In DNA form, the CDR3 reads TGTGCCAGCAGGACGACAGGGGAGGGCTACACCTTC. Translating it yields CASRTTGEGYTF.

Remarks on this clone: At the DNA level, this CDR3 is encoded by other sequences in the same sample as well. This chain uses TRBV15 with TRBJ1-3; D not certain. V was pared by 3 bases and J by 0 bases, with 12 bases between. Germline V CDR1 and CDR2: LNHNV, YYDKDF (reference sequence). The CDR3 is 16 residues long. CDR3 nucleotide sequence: TGTGCCACCAGCAGTTTCGGGGAGAGCTCTGGAAACACCATATATTTT. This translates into CATSSFGESSGNTIYF.

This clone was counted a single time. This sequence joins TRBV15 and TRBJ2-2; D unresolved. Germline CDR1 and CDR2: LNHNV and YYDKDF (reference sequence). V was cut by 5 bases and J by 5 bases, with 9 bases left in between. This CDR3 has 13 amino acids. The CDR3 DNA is TGTGCCACCAGCGGTGGTCTAACCGGGGAGCTGTTTTTT. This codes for CATSGGLTGELFF.

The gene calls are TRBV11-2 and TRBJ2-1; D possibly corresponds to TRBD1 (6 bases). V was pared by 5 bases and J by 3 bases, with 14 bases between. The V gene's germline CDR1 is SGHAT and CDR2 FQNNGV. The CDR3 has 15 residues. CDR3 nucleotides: TGTGCCAGCAGCCCGGGGCAGGGGATCTACAATGAGCAGTTCTTC. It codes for CASSPGQGIYNEQFF.

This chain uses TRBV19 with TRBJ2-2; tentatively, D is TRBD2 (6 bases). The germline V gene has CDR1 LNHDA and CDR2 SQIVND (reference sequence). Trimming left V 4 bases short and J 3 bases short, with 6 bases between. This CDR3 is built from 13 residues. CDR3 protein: CASSRGDTGELFF. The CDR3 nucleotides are TGTGCCAGTAGTAGGGGGGACACCGGGGAGCTGTTTTTT.

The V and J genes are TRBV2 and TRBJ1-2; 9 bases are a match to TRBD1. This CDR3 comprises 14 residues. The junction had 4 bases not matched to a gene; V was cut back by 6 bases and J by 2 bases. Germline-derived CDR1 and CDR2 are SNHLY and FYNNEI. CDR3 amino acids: CASRGQGWNYGYTF. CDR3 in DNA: TGTGCCAGCAGGGGACAGGGTTGGAACTATGGCTACACCTTC.

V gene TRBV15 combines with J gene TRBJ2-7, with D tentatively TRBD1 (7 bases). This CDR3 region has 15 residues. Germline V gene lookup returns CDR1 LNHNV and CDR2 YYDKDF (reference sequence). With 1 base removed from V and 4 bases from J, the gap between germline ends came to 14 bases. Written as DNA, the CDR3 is TGTGCCACCAGCAGAGGCGCGGGACAGTCTTACGAGCAGTACGTC. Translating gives CATSRGAGQSYEQYV.

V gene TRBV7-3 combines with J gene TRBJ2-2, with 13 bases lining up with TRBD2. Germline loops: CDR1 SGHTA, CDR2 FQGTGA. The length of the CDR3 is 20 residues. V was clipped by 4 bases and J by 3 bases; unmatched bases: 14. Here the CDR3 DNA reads TGTGCCAGCAGCTCCTCCGGACTAGCGGGGGCCCCTCACTACACCGGGGAGCTGTTTTTT. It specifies CASSSSGLAGAPHYTGELFF.

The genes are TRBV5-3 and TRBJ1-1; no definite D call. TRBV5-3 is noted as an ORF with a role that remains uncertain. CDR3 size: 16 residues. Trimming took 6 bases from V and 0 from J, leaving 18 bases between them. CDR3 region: CARNATKGGMNTEAFF. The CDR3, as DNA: TGTGCCAGAAATGCCACCAAAGGAGGGATGAACACTGAAGCTTTCTTT.

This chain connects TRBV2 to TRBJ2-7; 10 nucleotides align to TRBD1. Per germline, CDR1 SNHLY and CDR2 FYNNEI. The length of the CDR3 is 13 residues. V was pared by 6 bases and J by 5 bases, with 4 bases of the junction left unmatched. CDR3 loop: CASSPGQGNEQYF. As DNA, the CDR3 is TGTGCCAGCAGCCCGGGACAGGGGAACGAGCAGTACTTC. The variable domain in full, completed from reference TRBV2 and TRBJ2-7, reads EPEVTQTPSHQVTQMGQEVILRCVPISNHLYFYWYRQILGQKVEFLVSFYNNEISEKSEIFDDQFSVERPDGSNFTLKIRSTKLEDSAMYFCASSPGQGNEQYFGPGTRLTVT.

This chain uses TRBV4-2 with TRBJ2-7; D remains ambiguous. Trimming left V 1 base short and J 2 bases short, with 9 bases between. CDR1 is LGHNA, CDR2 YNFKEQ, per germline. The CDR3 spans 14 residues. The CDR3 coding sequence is TGTGCCAGCAGCCAAGGGCGGTCGGCCTACGAGCAGTACTTC. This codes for CASSQGRSAYEQYF.

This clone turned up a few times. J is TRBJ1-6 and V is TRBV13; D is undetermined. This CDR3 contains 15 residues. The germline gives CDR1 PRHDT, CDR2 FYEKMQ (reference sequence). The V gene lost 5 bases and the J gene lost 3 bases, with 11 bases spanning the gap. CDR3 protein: CASSKSAGYNSPLHF. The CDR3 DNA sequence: TGTGCCAGCAGCAAGTCCGCGGGCTATAATTCACCCCTCCACTTT.

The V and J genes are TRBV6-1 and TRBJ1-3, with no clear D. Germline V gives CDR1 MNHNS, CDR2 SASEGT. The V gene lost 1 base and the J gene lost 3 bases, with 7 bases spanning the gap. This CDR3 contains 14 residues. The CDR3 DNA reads TGTGCCAGCAGTGAAGATGGCCGTGGAAACACCATATATTTT. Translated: CASSEDGRGNTIYF.

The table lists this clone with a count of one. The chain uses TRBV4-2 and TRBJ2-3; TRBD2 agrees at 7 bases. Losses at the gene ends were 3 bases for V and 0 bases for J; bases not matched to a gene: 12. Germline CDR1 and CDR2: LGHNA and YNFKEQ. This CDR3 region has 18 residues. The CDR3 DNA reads TGTGCCAGCAGCCATCGAGCCAGCGGGGAACCTAGCACAGATACGCAGTATTTT. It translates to CASSHRASGEPSTDTQYF.

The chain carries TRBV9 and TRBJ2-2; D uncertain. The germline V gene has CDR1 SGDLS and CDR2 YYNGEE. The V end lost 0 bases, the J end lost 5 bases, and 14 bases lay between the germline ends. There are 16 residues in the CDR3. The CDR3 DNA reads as TGTGCCAGCAGCGTAGGAGGTCCCTCGGAGACCGGGGAGCTGTTTTTT. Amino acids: CASSVGGPSETGELFF.